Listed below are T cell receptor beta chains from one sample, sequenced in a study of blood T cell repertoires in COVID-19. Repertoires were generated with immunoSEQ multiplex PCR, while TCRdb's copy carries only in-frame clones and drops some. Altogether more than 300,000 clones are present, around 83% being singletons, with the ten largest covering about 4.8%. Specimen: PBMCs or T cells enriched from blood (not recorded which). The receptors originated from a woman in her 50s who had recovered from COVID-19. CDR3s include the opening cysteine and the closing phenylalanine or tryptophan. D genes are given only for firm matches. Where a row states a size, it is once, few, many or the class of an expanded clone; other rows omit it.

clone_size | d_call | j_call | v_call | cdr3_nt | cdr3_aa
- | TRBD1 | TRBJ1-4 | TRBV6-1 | TGTGCCAGCAGTGTGGGACAGGGATCAGCATTAACTAATGAAAAACTGTTTTTT | CASSVGQGSALTNEKLFF
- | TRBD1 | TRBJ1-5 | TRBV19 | TGTGCCAGTAGTATGAAAGGGGGCGGTCAGCCCCAGCATTTT | CASSMKGGGQPQHF
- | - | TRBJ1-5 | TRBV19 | TGTGCCAGTCGGGGGGGGACCGGGGAGACCAGCAATCAGCCCCAGCATTTT | CASRGGTGETSNQPQHF
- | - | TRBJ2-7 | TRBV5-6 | TGTGCCAGCAGCTTCAGGCGGGTCTCCTACGAGCAGTACTTC | CASSFRRVSYEQYF
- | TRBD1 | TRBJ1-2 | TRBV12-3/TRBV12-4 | TGTGCCAGCAGTACGTACAGGGGGGGCTACACCTTC | CASSTYRGGYTF
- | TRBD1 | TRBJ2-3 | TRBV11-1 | TGTGCCAGCAACCACGAGGGACAGGTTTCCCATACGCAGTATTTT | CASNHEGQVSHTQYF
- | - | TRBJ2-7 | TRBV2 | TGTGCCAGCAGTGAACTAGCCTCAAATTACGAGCAGTACTTC | CASSELASNYEQYF
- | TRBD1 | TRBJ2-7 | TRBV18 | TGTGCCAGCTCATCGCGGGACAGGGTCTACGAGCAGTACTTC | CASSSRDRVYEQYF
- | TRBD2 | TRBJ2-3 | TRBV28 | TGTGCCAGCACCGTGGGTGGAGTAGCGGGAGCAGATACGCAGTATTTT | CASTVGGVAGADTQYF
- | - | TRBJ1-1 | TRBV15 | TGTGCCACCAGCAGAGCGAGGGTAACTGAAGCTTTCTTT | CATSRARVTEAFF
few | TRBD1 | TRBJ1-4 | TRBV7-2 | TGTGCCAGCAGTGAGGGGGCAGCAACTAATGAAAAACTGTTTTTT | CASSEGAATNEKLFF
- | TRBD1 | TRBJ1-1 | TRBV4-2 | TGTGCCAGCAGCCTGGGACAGACTAACACTGAAGCTTTCTTT | CASSLGQTNTEAFF
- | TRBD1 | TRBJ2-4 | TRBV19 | TGTGCCAGTAGTCGACAGGGGGAGGACATTCAGTACTTC | CASSRQGEDIQYF
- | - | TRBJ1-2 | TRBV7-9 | TGTGCCAGCAGCTTAGAGGCCGTAGCGGGCTACACCTTC | CASSLEAVAGYTF
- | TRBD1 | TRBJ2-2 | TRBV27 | TGTGCCAGCAGTATGACAGGGGGCGCGAACACCGGGGAGCTGTTTTTT | CASSMTGGANTGELFF
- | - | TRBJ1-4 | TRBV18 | TGTGCCAGCTCACCAGCCGCAGGCGAAAAACTGTTTTTT | CASSPAAGEKLFF
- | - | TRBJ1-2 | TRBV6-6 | TGTGCCAGCAGTTACTCGAGCGGGGCCAAGTATGGCTACACCTTC | CASSYSSGAKYGYTF
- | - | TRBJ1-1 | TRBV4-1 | TGCGCCAGCAGCTTACATACAGCGAACACTGAAGCTTTCTTT | CASSLHTANTEAFF
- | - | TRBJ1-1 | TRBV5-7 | TGTGCCAGCAGCGAAGACTTAACATTGTTCGGGGGACGCACTGAAGCTTTCTTT | CASSEDLTLFGGRTEAFF
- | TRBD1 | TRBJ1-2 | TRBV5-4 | TGTGCCAGCAGCCAGACAGGGGAATATGGCTACACCTTC | CASSQTGEYGYTF
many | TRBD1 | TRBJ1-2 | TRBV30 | TGTGCCTGGAGTGGAGGGGGCGCGGCCTATGGCTACACCTTC | CAWSGGGAAYGYTF
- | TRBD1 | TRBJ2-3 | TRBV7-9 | TGTGCCAGCAGCCCCGAAGGACAGGGGATAAGGACAGATACGCAGTATTTT | CASSPEGQGIRTDTQYF
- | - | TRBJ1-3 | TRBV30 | TGTGCCTGGAGTGTCGTACTCGGGACAATGTCACCTGGAAACACCATATATTTT | CAWSVVLGTMSPGNTIYF
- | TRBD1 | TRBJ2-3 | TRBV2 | TGTGCCAGCAGCTTTACAGGGGAGGATACGCAGTATTTT | CASSFTGEDTQYF
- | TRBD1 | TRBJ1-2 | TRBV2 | TGTGCCAGCAGCAGACAGGGGGTTCAATATGGCTACACCTTC | CASSRQGVQYGYTF
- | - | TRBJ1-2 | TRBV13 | TGTGCCAGCAGCCCCAAAGCCGACCAAGGCGCTAGGAGTACTAACTATGGCTACACCTTC | CASSPKADQGARSTNYGYTF
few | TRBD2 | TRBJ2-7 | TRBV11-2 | TGTGCCAGCAGCTTATCGGGGGGGAGAACCTACGAGCAGTACTTC | CASSLSGGRTYEQYF
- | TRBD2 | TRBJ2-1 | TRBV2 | TGTGCCAGCAGGGGCGGACTAGCGGGAGGGCCGACCTACAATGAGCAGTTCTTC | CASRGGLAGGPTYNEQFF
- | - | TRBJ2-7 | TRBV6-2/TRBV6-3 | TGTGCCAGCAGTTACGCAGCGGAACTAGTCTCCTACGAGCAGTACTTC | CASSYAAELVSYEQYF
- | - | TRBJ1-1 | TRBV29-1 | TGCAGCGTCCTCCTACAGGCGAACACTGAAGCTTTCTTT | CSVLLQANTEAFF
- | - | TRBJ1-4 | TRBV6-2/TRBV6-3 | TGTGCCAGCAGTTACCTCCTGGACGGGGCAACTAATGAAAAACTGTTTTTT | CASSYLLDGATNEKLFF
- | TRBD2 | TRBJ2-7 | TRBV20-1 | TGCAGTGCTAGTGGGACTAAGGGTAACGAGCAGTACTTC | CSASGTKGNEQYF
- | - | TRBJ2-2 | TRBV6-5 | TGTGCCAGCACAATTGGAGGGTCCACCGGGGAGCTGTTTTTT | CASTIGGSTGELFF
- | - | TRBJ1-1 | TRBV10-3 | TGTGCCATCAGTGAGTCGAGGTCGACGGAGAACACTGAAGCTTTCTTT | CAISESRSTENTEAFF
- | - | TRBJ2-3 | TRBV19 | TGTGCCAGTAGATTTTTGGGGGGATCAGATACGCAGTATTTT | CASRFLGGSDTQYF
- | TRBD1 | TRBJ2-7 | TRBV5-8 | TGTGCCAGCAGCGCAAAACCGGGACAGGGGGCCTACGAGCAGTACTTC | CASSAKPGQGAYEQYF
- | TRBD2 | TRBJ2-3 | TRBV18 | TGTGCCAGCTCCCCCGGAGGACTAGCGGGGTCAGATACGCAGTATTTT | CASSPGGLAGSDTQYF
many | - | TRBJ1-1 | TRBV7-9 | TGTGCCAGCGGACTCTACAAGAACACTGAAGCTTTCTTT | CASGLYKNTEAFF
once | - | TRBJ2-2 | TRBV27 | TGTGCCAGCAGTTTATCTTATGTGACCGGGGAGCTGTTTTTT | CASSLSYVTGELFF
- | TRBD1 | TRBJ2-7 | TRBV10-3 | TGTGCCATCAGAGGGACAGGGATCTCCTACGAGCAGTACTTC | CAIRGTGISYEQYF
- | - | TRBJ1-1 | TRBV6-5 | TGTGCCAGCAGTTATAAGTCGGGGAGAGCTTTCTTT | CASSYKSGRAFF
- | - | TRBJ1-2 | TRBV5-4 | TGTGCCAGCAGCTTGGAGGCAGGGGCGGCCTATGGCTACACCTTC | CASSLEAGAAYGYTF
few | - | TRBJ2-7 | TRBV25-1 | TGTGCCAGCGGCAGCTCCTACGAGCAGTACTTC | CASGSSYEQYF
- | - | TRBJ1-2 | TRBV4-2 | TGTGCCAGCAGCCAAGATGTAGGGGCGGACTATGGCTACACCTTC | CASSQDVGADYGYTF
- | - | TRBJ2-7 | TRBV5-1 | TGCGCCAGCAGCCCGCGAGGAAGCGACGAGCAGTACTTC | CASSPRGSDEQYF